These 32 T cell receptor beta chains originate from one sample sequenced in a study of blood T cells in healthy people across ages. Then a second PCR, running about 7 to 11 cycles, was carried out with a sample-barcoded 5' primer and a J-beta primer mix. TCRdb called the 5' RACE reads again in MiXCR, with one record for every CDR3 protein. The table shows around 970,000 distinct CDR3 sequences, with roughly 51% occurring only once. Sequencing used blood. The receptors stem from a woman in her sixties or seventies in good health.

CDR3 DNA sequence: TGTGCCAGCAGCCAAGTGACGTGGGAGGAGCAGTTCTTC. Translated, it gives CASSQVTWEEQFF. J is TRBJ2-1 and V is TRBV14, with D possibly being TRBD2 (5 bases). Germline V gene data show CDR1 as SGHDN and CDR2 as FVKESK. V lost 1 base to trimming and J lost 10 bases, with 11 bases between them. The CDR3 runs to 13 residues. Supplemented by reference TRBV14 and TRBJ2-1, the full variable domain reads EAGVTQFPSHSVIEKGQTVTLRCDPISGHDNLYWYRRVMGKEIKFLLHFVKESKQDESGMPNNRFLAERTGGTYSTLKVQPAELEDSGVYFCASSQVTWEEQFFGPGTRLTVL.

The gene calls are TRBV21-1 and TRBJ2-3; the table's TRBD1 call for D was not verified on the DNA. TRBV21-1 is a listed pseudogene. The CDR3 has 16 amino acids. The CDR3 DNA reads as TGTGCCAGCAGCACCCCGAGGTGGGGGGGCACAGATACGCAGTATTTT. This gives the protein CASSTPRWGGTDTQYF.

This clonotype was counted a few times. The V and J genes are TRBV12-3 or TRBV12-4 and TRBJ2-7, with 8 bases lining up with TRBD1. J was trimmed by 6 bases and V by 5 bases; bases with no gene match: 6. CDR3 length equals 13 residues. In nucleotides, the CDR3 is TGTGCCAGCAGTGAGACAGGGGTGTCCGAGCAGTACTTC. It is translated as CASSETGVSEQYF.

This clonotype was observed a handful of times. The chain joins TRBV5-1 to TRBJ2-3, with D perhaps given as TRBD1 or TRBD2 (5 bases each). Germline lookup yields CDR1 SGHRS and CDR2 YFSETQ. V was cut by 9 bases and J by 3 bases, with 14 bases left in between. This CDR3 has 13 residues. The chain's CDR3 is CAKGEPATDTQYF. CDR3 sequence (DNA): TGCGCCAAAGGGGAGCCCGCAACAGATACGCAGTATTTT.

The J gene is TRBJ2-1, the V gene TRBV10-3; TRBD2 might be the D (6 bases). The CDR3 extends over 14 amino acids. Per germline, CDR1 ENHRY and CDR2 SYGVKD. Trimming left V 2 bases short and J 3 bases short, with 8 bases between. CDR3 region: CAISERGLYNEQFF. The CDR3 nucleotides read TGTGCCATCAGTGAGCGGGGACTCTACAATGAGCAGTTCTTC.

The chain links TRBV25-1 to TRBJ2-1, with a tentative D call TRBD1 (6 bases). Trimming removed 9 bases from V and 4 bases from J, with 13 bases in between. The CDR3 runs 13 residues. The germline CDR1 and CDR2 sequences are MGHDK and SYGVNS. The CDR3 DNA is TGTGCCAGTAAGACAGGATTATACAATGAGCAGTTCTTC. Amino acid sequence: CASKTGLYNEQFF.

CDR3 protein: CSVRGLADSAYEQYF. DNA for the CDR3: TGCAGCGTTCGAGGACTAGCGGACAGCGCCTACGAGCAGTACTTC. The V and J genes are TRBV29-1 and TRBJ2-7; TRBD2 matches 10 bases. The CDR3 sequence is 15 residues long. V dropped 5 bases and J dropped 2; count of bases not matched to a gene: 9. Germline V gene sequence: CDR1 SQVTM, CDR2 ANQGSEA.

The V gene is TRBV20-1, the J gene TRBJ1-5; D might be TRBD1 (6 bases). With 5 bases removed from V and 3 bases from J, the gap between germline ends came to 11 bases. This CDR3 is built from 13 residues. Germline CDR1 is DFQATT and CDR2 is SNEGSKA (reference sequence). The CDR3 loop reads CSAWTVLNQPQHF. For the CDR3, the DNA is TGCAGTGCTTGGACAGTGCTCAATCAGCCCCAGCATTTT.

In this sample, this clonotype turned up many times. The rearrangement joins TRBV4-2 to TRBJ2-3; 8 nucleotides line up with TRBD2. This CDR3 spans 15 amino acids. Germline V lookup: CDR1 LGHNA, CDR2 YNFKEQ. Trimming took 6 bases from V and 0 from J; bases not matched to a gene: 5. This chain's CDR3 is CASRFSSGSTDTQYF. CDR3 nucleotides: TGTGCCAGCAGGTTCTCTAGCGGGAGCACAGATACGCAGTATTTT.

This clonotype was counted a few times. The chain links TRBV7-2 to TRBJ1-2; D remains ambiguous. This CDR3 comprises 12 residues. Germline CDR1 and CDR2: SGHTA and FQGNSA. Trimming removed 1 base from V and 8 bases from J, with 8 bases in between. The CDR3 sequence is CASSLGGEGYTF. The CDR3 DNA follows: TGTGCCAGCAGCTTAGGTGGGGAGGGCTACACCTTC.

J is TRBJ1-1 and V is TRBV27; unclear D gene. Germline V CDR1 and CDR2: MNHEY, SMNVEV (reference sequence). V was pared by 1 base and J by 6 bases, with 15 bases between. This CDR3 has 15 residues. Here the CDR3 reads CASSLLAEKFAEAFF. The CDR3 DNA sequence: TGTGCCAGCAGTTTATTGGCAGAAAAATTTGCTGAAGCTTTCTTT.

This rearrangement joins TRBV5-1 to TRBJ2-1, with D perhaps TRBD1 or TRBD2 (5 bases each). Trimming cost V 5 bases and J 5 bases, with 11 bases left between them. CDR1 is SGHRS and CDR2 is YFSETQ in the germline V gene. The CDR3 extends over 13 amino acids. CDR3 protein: CASSGDGDNEQFF. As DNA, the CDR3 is TGCGCCAGCAGTGGGGACGGGGACAATGAGCAGTTCTTC.

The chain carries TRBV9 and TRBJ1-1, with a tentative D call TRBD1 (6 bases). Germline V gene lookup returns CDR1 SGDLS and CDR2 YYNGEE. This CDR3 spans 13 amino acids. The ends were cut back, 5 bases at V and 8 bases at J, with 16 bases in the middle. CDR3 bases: TGTGCCAGCAGTCGTAACCCCGGGACAGAAGCTTTCTTT. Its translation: CASSRNPGTEAFF.

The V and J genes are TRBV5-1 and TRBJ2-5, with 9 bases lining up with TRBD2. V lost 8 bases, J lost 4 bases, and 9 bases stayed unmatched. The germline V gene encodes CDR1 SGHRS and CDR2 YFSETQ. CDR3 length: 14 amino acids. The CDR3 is CASSYQTSGETQYF. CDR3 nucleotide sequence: TGCGCCAGTAGTTACCAGACTAGCGGAGAGACCCAGTACTTC.

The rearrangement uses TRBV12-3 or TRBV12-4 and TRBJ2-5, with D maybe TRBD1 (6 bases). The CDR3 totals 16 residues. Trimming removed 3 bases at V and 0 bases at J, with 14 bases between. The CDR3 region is CASSFGLDRYQETQYF. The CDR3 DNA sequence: TGTGCCAGCAGTTTTGGTCTCGACAGGTACCAAGAGACCCAGTACTTC.

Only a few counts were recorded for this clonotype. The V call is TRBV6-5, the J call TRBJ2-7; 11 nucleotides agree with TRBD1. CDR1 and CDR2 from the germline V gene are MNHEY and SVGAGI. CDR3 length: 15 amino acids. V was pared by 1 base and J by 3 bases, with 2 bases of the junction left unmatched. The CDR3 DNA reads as TGTGCCAGCAGTTACTGGGGGACAGGGGGCTACGAGCAGTACTTC. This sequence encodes CASSYWGTGGYEQYF.

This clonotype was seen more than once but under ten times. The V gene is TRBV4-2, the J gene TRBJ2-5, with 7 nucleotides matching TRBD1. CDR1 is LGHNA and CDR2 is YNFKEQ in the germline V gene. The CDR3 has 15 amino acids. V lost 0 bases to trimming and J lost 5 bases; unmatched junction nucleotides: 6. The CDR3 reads CASSQDLGQRETQYF. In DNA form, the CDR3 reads TGTGCCAGCAGCCAAGATCTGGGACAGAGGGAGACCCAGTACTTC.

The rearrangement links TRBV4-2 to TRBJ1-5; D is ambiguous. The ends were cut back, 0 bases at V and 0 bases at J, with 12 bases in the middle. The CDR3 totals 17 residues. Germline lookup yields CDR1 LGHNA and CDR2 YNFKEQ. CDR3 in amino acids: CASSQDRPGYSNQPQHF. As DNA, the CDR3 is TGTGCCAGCAGCCAAGATCGGCCAGGATATAGCAATCAGCCCCAGCATTTT.

The CDR3 nucleotides are TGTGCCAGCAGCAAACAGGGTTGGCACGAGCAGTACTTC. As protein: CASSKQGWHEQYF. The chain uses TRBV3-1 and TRBJ2-7; possible D gene TRBD1, 6 bases. Germline-derived CDR1 and CDR2 are LGHDT and YNNKEL (reference sequence). CDR3 size: 13 residues. The V end was cut by 5 bases, the J end by 5 bases, with 13 bases between.

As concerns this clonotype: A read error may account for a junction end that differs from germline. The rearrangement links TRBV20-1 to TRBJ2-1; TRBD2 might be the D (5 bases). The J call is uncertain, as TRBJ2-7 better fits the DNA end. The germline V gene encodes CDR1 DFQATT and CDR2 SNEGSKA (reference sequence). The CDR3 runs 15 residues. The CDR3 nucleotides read TGCAGTGCCAGAGAGAGGGAGAGCTCCTACAATGAGCAGTACTTC. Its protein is CSARERESSYNEQYF.

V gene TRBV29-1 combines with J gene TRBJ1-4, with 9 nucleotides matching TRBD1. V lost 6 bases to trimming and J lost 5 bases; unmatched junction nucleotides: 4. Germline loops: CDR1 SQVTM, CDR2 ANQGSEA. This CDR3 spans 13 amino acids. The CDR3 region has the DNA TGCAGCGTCCCCGGGACAGGGAATGAAAAACTGTTTTTT. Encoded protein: CSVPGTGNEKLFF. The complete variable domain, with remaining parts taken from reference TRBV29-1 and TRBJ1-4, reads SAVISQKPSRDICQRGTSLTIQCQVDSQVTMMFWYRQQPGQSLTLIATANQGSEATYESGFVIDKFPISRPNLTFSTLTVSNMSPEDSSIYLCSVPGTGNEKLFFGSGTQLSVL.

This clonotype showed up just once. The CDR3 bases are TGCAGTGCTGGAGTTACCAGGGGGAATGAGCAGTTCTTC. Translation gives CSAGVTRGNEQFF. The chain is built from TRBV20-1 and TRBJ2-1; 7 bases are shared with TRBD1. The CDR3 contains 13 residues. The germline V gene has CDR1 DFQATT and CDR2 SNEGSKA (reference sequence). Germline trimming cut 5 bases from V and 7 bases from J; bases unmatched to any gene: 8.

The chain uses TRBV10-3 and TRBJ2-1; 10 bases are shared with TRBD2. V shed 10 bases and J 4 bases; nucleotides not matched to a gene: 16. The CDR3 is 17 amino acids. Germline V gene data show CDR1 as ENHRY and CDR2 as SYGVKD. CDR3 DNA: TGTGCCACCCGGCCCCCTAGCGGGAGCCCTTCTTACAATGAGCAGTTCTTC. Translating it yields CATRPPSGSPSYNEQFF.

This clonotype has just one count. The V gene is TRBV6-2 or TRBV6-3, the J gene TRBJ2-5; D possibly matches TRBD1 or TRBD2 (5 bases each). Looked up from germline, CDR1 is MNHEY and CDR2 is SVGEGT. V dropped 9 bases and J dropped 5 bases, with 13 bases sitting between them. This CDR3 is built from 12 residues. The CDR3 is CARWDVVETQYF. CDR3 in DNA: TGTGCCAGGTGGGACGTTGTGGAGACCCAGTACTTC.

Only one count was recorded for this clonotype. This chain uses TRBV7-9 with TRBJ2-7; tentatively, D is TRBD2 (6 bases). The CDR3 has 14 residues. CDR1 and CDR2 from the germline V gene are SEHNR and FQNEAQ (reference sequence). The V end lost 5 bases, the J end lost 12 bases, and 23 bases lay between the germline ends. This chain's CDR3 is CASSPGDFQETLYF. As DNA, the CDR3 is TGTGCCAGCAGCCCGGGGGACTTCCAAGAGACCCTGTACTTC.

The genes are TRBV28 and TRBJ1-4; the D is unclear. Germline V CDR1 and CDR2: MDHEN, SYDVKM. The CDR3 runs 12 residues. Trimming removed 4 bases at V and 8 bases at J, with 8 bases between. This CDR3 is CASSSTWEKLFF. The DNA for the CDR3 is TGTGCCAGCAGTTCGACTTGGGAAAAACTGTTTTTT.

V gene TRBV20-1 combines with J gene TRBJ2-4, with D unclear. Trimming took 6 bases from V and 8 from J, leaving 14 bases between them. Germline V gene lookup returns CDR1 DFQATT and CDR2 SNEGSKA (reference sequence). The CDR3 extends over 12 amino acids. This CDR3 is CSAPLTWDIQYF. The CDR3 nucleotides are TGCAGTGCCCCCCTTACCTGGGACATTCAGTACTTC.

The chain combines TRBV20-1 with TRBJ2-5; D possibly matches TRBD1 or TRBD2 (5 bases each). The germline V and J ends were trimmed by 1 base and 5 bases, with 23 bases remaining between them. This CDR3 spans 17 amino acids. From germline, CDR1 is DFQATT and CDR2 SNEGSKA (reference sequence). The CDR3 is CSARAHKGRNSGETQYF. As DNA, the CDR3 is TGCAGTGCTAGAGCCCACAAGGGACGAAACTCGGGGGAGACCCAGTACTTC.

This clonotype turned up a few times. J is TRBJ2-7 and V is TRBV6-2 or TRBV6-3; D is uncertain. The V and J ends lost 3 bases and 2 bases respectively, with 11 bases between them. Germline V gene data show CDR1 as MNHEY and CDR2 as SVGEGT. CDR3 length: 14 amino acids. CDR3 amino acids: CASSYRAEPYEQYF. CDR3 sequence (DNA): TGTGCCAGCAGTTATCGGGCGGAGCCCTACGAGCAGTACTTC.

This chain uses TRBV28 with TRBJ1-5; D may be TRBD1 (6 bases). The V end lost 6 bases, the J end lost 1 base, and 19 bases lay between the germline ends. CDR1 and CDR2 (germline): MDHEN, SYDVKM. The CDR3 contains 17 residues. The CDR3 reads CASSLWGGSGSNQPQHF. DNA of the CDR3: TGTGCCAGCAGCCTTTGGGGGGGCAGCGGCAGCAATCAGCCCCAGCATTTT.

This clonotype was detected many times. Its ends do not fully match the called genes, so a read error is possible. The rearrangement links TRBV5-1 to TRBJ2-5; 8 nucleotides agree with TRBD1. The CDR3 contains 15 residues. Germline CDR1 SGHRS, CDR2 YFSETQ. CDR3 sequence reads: CASSLGQGARETQYF. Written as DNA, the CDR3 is TGTGCCAGCAGCTTAGGCCAGGGGGCGAGGGAGACCCAGTACTTC. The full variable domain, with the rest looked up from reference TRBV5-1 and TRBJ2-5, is KAGVTQTPRYLIKTRGQQVTLSCSPISGHRSVSWYQQTPGQGLQFLFEYFSETQRNKGNFPGRFSGRQFSNSRSEMNVSTLELGDSALYLCASSLGQGARETQYFGPGTRLLVL.

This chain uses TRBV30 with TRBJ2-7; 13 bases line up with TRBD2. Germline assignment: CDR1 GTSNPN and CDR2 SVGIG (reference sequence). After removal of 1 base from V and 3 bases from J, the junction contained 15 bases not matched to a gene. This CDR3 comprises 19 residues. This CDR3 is CAWSGRDGGLAGANYEQYF. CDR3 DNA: TGTGCCTGGAGTGGAAGAGACGGTGGACTAGCGGGAGCAAACTACGAGCAGTACTTC.